One T cell receptor beta chain is described in this entry. As yet, its antigen is unknown. This entry comes from a study of Graves' ophthalmopathy and Graves' hyperthyroidism. The authors amplified TCR beta CDR3 regions, and they did so from RNA transcripts for repertoire sequencing. Second-round multiplex PCR followed a first-round RT-PCR using HTBI primers. TCRdb called the multiplex PCR reads again in MiXCR, with one record for every CDR3 protein. The data show approximately 700,000 distinct CDR3 sequences, 40% seen once. The V gene lost 5 bases and the J gene lost 3 bases, with 10 bases spanning the gap. Germline CDR1 reads SGHVS; CDR2 reads FQNEAQ. The CDR3 covers 14 residues. Study-level results: This model predicted ophthalmopathy progression (sensitivity 70% to 71%, specificity 72.22%).

This receptor was obtained from an adult man with Graves' ophthalmopathy. Sequencing input: peripheral blood. The J gene is TRBJ1-4, the V gene TRBV7-8; D unclear. The CDR3 bases are TGTGCCAGCAGCCAAGATGGCGCTAATGAAAAACTGTTTTTT. Translated, it gives CASSQDGANEKLFF.